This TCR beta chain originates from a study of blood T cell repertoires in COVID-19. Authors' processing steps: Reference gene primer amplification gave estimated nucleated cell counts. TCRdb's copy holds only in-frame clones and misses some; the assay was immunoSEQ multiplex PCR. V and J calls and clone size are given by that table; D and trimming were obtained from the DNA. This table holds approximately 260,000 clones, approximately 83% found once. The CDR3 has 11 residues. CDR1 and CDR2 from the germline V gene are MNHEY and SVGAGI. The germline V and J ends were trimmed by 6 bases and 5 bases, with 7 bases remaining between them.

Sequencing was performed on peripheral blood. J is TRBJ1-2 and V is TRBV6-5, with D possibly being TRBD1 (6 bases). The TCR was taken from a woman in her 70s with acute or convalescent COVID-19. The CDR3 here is CASRGQYGYTF. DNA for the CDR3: TGTGCCAGCAGAGGACAGTATGGCTACACCTTC.